This TCR beta chain was recorded in a study of beta chain features in type 1 diabetes. Study-level findings and limits: Within the patient group, naive, central memory and Treg TCRB repertoires appeared more similar to each other than within healthy donors.

Reverse transcribing all isolated RNA meant expressed TCRB transcripts were sequenced. Using immunoSEQ multiplex PCR, the repertoire was profiled, and TCRdb retains in-frame clones only, with some absent. In the table there are about 620,000 clones, about 16% of which are singletons. This clone has more than one count but fewer than ten. Antigen: not known. The sequence was collected from a young man in good health. Specimen: naive CD4+ T cells from blood.

The CDR3 region has the DNA TGTGCCAGCAGTTTTCGGGGACAAGAGACCCAGTACTTC. Amino acid sequence: CASSFRGQETQYF. V and J are TRBV27 and TRBJ2-5, with D perhaps matching TRBD2 (5 bases). The CDR3 covers 13 residues. V gave up 3 bases and J gave up 2 bases, with 7 bases separating them. The V gene's germline CDR1 is MNHEY and CDR2 SMNVEV (reference sequence).